The TCR beta chain under discussion was sequenced for a study of blood T cell repertoires in COVID-19. Overall study: PBMCs, B-cell-depleted T cells, or T cells were the source of the cDNA or gDNA that made up the material.

Those enrolled, adults aged about 18 to 95 years, came from about two dozen US areas. Clinical histories supplied by participants themselves formed the basis of cohort assignment. This clone was picked up a small number of times. CDR1 and CDR2 from the germline V gene are KGHSH and LQKENI. This CDR3 has 17 residues. Germline trimming cut 2 bases from V and 2 bases from J; bases unmatched to any gene: 8. Original processing notes: Amplification of reference gene primers was used by the study to estimate nucleated cell counts. Profiled with immunoSEQ multiplex PCR; TCRdb holds only in-frame clones, not every one. The D gene and trimming were derived from the DNA, and the V and J assignments and clone size from that table. The sample comprises around 340,000 clones, 80% to 90% of which are singletons, and roughly 4% rests with the top ten.

This receptor was taken from a middle-aged woman with acute COVID-19. Sequencing was performed on PBMCs or T cells enriched from blood (not recorded which). This chain uses TRBV18 with TRBJ1-3; 8 bases match TRBD1. Here the CDR3 reads CASSPIPPTGAGNTIYF. The CDR3 DNA is TGTGCCAGCTCACCAATCCCCCCGACAGGGGCTGGAAACACCATATATTTT.